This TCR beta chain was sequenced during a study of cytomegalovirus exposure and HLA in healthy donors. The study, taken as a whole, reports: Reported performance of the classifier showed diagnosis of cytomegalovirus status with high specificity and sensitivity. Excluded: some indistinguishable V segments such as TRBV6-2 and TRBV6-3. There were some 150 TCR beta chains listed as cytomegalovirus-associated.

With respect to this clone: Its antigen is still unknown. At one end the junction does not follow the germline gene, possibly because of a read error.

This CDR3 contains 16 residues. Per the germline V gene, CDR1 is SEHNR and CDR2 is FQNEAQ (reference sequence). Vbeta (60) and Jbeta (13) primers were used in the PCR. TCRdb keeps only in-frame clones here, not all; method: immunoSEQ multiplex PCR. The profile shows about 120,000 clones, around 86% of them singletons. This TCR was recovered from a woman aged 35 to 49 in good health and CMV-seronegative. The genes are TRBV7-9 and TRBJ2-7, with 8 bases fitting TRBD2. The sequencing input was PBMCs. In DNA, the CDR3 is TGTTCCAGCAGCTTAGCAGGACGGGAGGGCCCCAACGAGCAGTACTTC. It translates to CSSSLAGREGPNEQYF.